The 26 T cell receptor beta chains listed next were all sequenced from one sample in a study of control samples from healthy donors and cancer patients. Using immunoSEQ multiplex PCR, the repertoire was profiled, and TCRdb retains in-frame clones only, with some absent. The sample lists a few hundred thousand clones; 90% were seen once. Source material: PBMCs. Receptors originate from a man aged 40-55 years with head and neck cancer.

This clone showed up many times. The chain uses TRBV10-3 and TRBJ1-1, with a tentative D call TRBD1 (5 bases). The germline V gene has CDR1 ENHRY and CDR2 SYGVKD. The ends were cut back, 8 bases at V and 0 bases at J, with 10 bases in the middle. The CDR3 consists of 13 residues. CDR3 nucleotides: TGTGCCATCGGGGGAGACATGAACACTGAAGCTTTCTTT. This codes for CAIGGDMNTEAFF.

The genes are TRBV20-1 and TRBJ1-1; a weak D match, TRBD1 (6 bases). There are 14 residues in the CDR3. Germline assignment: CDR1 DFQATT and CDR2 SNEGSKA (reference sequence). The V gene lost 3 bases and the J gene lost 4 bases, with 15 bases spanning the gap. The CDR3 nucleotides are TGCAGTGCTAGTGCTGACAGGCAAACCACTGAAGCTTTCTTT. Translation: CSASADRQTTEAFF.

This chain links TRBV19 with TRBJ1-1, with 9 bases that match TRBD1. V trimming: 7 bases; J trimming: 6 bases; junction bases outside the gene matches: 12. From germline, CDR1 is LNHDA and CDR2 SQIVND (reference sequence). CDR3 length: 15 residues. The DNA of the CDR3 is TGTGCCAGTACCCTGGCGGGACAGGGCGTCTCTGAAGCTTTCTTT. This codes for CASTLAGQGVSEAFF.

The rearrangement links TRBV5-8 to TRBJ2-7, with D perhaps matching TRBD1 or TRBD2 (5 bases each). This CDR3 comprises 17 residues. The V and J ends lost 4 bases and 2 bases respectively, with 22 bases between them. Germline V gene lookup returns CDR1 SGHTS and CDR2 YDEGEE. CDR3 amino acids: CASSPGVLGLPAYEQYF. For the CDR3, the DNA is TGTGCCAGCAGCCCCGGGGTTTTGGGGCTTCCCGCCTACGAGCAGTACTTC. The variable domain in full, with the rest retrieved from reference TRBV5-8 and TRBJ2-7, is EAGVTQSPTHLIKTRGQQATLRCSPISGHTSVYWYQQALGLGLQFLLWYDEGEERNRGNFPPRFSGRQFPNYSSELNVNALELEDSALYLCASSPGVLGLPAYEQYFGPGTRLTVT.

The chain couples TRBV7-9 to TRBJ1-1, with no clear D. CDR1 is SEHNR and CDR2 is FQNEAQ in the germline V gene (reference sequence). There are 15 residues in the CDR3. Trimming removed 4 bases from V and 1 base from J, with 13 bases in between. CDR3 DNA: TGTGCCAGCAGCTCCCCCCTAGGCACGAACACTGAAGCTTTCTTT. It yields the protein CASSSPLGTNTEAFF.

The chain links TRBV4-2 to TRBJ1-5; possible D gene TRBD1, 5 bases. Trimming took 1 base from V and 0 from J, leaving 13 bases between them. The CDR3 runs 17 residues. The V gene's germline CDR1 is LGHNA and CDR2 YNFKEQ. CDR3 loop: CASSQGEGTYSNQPQHF. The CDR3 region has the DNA TGTGCCAGCAGCCAAGGGGAGGGGACCTATAGCAATCAGCCCCAGCATTTT.

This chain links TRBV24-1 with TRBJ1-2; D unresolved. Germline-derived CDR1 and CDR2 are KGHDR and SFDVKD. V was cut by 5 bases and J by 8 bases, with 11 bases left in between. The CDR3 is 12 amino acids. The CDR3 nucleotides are TGTGCCACCAGTGGCGGCCAGGCGGGCTACACCTTC. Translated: CATSGGQAGYTF.

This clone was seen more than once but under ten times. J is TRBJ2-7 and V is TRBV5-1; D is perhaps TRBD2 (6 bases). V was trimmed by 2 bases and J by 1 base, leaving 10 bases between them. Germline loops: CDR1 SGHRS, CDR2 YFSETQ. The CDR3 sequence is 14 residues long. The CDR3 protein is CASSLVLASYEQYF. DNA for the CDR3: TGCGCCAGCAGCTTAGTTCTAGCGTCCTACGAGCAGTACTTC.

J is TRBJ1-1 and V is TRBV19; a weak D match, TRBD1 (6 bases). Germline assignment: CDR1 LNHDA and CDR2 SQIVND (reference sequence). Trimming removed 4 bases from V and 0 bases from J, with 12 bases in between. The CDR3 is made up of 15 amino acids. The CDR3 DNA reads TGTGCCAGTAGTACACGGACAGTTTTGAACACTGAAGCTTTCTTT. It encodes CASSTRTVLNTEAFF.

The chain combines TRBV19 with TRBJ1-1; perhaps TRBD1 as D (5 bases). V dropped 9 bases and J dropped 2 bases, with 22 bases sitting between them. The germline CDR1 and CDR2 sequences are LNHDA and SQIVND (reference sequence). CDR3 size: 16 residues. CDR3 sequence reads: CASKDGHRARNTEAFF. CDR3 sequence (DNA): TGTGCCAGCAAAGATGGACATCGGGCCCGAAACACTGAAGCTTTCTTT.

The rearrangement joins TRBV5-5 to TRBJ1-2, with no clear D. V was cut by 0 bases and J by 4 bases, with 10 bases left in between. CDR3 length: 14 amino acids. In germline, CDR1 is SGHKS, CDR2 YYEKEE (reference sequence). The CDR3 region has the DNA TGTGCCAGCAGCTTGGCCCGGCAGTCCTATGGCTACACCTTC. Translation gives CASSLARQSYGYTF.

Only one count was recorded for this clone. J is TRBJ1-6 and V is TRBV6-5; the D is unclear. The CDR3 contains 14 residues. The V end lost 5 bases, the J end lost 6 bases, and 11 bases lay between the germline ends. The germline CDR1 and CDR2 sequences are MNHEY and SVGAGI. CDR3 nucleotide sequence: TGTGCCAGCAGTCCATCCCGATTTAATTCACCCCTCCACTTT. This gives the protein CASSPSRFNSPLHF.

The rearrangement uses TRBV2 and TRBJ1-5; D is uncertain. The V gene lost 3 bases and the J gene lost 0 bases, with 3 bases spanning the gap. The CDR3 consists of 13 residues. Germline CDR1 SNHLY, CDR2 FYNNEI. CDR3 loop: CASSDDSNQPQHF. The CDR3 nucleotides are TGTGCCAGCAGTGACGATAGCAATCAGCCCCAGCATTTT.

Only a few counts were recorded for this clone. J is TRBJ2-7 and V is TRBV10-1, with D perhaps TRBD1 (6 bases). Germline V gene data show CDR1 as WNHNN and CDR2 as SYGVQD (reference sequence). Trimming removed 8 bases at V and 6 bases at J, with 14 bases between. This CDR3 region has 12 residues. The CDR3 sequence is CASGGSTGEQYF. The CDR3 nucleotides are TGCGCCAGCGGGGGCTCGACCGGCGAGCAGTACTTC.

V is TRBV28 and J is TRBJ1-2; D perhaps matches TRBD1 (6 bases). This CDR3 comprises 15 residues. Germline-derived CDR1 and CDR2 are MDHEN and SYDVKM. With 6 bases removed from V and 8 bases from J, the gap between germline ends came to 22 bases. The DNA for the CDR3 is TGTGCCAGCAGCCCCAGGGGCCGTAAGGAGCGGGGCTACACCTTC. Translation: CASSPRGRKERGYTF.

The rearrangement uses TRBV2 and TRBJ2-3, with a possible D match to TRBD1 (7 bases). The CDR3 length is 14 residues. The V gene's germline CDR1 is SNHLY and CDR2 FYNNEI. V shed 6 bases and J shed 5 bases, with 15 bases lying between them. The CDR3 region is CASSRGTAVDTQYF. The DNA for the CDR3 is TGTGCCAGCAGCCGGGGGACAGCGGTAGATACGCAGTATTTT.

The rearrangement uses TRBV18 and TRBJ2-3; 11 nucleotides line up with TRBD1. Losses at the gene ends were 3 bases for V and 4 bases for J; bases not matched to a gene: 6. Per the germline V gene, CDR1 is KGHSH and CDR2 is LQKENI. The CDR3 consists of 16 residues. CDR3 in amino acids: CASSPAGTGGPDTQYF. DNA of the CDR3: TGTGCCAGCTCACCGGCCGGGACAGGGGGACCAGATACGCAGTATTTT.

The DNA for the CDR3 is TGTGCCAGCAGCTTCGGGCAGGCGGGGGGCGGGGAGCTGTTTTTT. Its translation: CASSFGQAGGGELFF. The chain recombines TRBV11-3 with TRBJ2-2, with 8 bases that match TRBD2. In germline, CDR1 is SGHNT, CDR2 YENEEA. The CDR3 length is 15 residues. V trimming: 3 bases; J trimming: 7 bases; junction bases outside the gene matches: 7.

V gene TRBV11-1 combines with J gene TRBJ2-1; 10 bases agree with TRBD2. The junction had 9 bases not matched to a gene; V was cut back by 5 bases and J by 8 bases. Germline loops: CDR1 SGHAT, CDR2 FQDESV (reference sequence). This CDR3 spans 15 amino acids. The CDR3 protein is CASSQGLATIDEQFF. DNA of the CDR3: TGTGCCAGCAGCCAGGGACTAGCGACTATCGATGAGCAGTTCTTC.

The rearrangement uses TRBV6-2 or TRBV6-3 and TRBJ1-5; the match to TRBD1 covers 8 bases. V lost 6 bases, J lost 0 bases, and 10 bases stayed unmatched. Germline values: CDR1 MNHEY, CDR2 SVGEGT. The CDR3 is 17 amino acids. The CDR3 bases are TGTGCCAGCAGCTCTGACAGGGGACCTTATAGCAATCAGCCCCAGCATTTT. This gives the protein CASSSDRGPYSNQPQHF.

This CDR3 reads CASSFVQGQGGYTF. The CDR3 bases are TGTGCCAGCAGTTTTGTCCAGGGGCAAGGTGGCTACACCTTC. The chain is built from TRBV28 and TRBJ1-2; D perhaps matches TRBD1 (6 bases). Deletions cut 3 bases from V and 7 bases from J, with 15 bases between. CDR3 length equals 14 residues. CDR1 and CDR2 (germline): MDHEN, SYDVKM.

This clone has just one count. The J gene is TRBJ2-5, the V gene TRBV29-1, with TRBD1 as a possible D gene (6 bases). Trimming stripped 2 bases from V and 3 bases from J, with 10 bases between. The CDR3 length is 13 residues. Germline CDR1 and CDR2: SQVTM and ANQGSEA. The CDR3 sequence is CSVEIRGEETQYF. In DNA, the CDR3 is TGCAGCGTTGAAATCAGGGGAGAAGAGACCCAGTACTTC.

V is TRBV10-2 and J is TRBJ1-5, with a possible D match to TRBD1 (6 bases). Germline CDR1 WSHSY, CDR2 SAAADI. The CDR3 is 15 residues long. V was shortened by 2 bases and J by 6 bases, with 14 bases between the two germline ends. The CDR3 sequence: CASSELTGGGQPQHF. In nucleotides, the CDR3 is TGCGCCAGCAGTGAGCTGACAGGCGGGGGTCAGCCCCAGCATTTT.

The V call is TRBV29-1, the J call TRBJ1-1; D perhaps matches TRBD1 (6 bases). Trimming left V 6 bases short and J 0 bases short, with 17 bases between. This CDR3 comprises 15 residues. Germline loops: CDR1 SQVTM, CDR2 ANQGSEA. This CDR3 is CSVRDTGDMNTEAFF. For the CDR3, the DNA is TGCAGCGTGAGGGACACCGGAGACATGAACACTGAAGCTTTCTTT. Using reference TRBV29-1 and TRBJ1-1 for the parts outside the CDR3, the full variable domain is SAVISQKPSRDICQRGTSLTIQCQVDSQVTMMFWYRQQPGQSLTLIATANQGSEATYESGFVIDKFPISRPNLTFSTLTVSNMSPEDSSIYLCSVRDTGDMNTEAFFGQGTRLTVV.

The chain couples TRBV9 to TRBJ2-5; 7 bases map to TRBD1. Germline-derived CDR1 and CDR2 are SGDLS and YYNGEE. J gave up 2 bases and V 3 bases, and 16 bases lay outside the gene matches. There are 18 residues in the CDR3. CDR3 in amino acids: CASSGELVPGQIQETQYF. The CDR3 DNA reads TGTGCCAGCAGCGGGGAATTGGTCCCGGGACAGATACAAGAGACCCAGTACTTC. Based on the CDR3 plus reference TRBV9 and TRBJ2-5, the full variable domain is DSGVTQTPKHLITATGQRVTLRCSPRSGDLSVYWYQQSLDQGLQFLIQYYNGEERAKGNILERFSAQQFPDLHSELNLSSLELGDSALYFCASSGELVPGQIQETQYFGPGTRLLVL.

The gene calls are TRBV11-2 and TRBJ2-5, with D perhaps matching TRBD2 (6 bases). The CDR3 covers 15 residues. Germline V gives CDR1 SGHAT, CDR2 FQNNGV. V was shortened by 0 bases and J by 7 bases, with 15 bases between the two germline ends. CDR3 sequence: CASSLDSGPSVTQYF. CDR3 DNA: TGTGCCAGCAGCTTAGATAGCGGCCCCTCGGTGACCCAGTACTTC. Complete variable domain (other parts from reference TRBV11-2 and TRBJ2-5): EAGVAQSPRYKIIEKRQSVAFWCNPISGHATLYWYQQILGQGPKLLIQFQNNGVVDDSQLPKDRFSAERLKGVDSTLKIQPAKLEDSAVYLCASSLDSGPSVTQYFGPGTRLLVL.